The clone carrying this T cell receptor beta chain came up once. Its antigen is not known. This specimen belongs to a study of cytomegalovirus exposure and HLA in healthy donors. CDR3 length equals 15 residues. Trimming removed 0 bases from V and 2 bases from J; junction bases left unmatched: 4. Germline CDR1 MNHEY, CDR2 SMNVEV (reference sequence). PCR primers comprised 60 Vbeta and 13 Jbeta primers. Method: immunoSEQ multiplex PCR; TCRdb's copy keeps in-frame clones and lacks some. The sample contains about 210,000 clones, over 75% of which appear only once. Points from the study as a whole: Per a later analysis, HLA-associated TCR beta chains showed more clonal expansion than other, equally common TCR beta chains. With DRB1 most and HLA-C fewest, TCR association rates differed between HLA loci in a later analysis.

Sample: PBMCs. The chain has TRBV27 and TRBJ2-7, with 7 bases aligning to TRBD1. The sequence derives from a boy between 10 and 17 years old in good health and CMV-seronegative. CDR3 DNA: TGTGCCAGCAGTTTATCCGGGACAGTACCCTACGAGCAGTACTTC. This gives the protein CASSLSGTVPYEQYF.